This T cell receptor beta chain stems from a study of T cells in localized non-small cell lung cancer. Regarding this clone: No antigen is known for it.

Sequencing used immunoSEQ multiplex PCR; TCRdb keeps in-frame clones, though not all of them. The sample lists tens of thousands of clones; about four fifths were seen once. Study-wide results and limits: Elevated blood T cell density was associated with longer overall survival. A median of about 52 clones ranked among the top 100 in tumor appeared in adjacent lung. Tumor samples were not multi-region, leaving intratumor heterogeneity unexcluded.

Here the sequenced sample was peripheral blood, taken before any cancer treatment. The source is a male donor at least 60 years old with stage III squamous cell lung carcinoma.

CDR3 loop: CASSLMGYNEQFF. The CDR3 coding sequence is TGTGCCAGCAGCTTAATGGGGTACAATGAGCAGTTCTTC. This chain uses TRBV7-3 with TRBJ2-1; D is uncertain. The ends were cut back, 1 base at V and 4 bases at J, with 5 bases in the middle. The germline gives CDR1 SGHTA, CDR2 FQGTGA. CDR3 size: 13 residues.